This note documents a single T cell receptor (beta chain) sequence. The target antigen is unknown. The data stem from a study of cytomegalovirus exposure and HLA in healthy donors. General study results and limits: Across donors, most TCRs were seen rarely, yet some public ones were widespread.

Some clones are missing from TCRdb's copy, which holds only in-frame ones; the method was immunoSEQ multiplex PCR. Here the sample spans about 280,000 clones, 70% to 90% being singletons. In germline, CDR1 is SGDLS, CDR2 YYNGEE. The CDR3 is made up of 14 amino acids. The J segment lost 4 bases and the V segment lost 3 bases, leaving 5 bases of the junction unmatched. Sequenced sample: PBMCs. The chain is built from TRBV9 and TRBJ2-7, with 9 nucleotides matching TRBD1. The receptor was derived from a woman aged 18-29 years in good health and CMV-seronegative. Here the CDR3 reads CASSADRGWYEQYF. The CDR3 DNA is TGTGCCAGCAGCGCCGACAGGGGGTGGTACGAGCAGTACTTC.